This T cell receptor beta chain appears in the sequencing data of a study of cytomegalovirus exposure and HLA in healthy donors. The study's findings and limits: Some V segments, TRBV6-2 and TRBV6-3 among them, were indistinguishable and were therefore excluded. The classifier reportedly diagnosed cytomegalovirus status with high specificity and sensitivity. When analyzed later, a missense DCLRE1C variant was found to be linked to TCR beta V- and J-gene trimming.

In regard to this clone: Its antigen remains unknown.

13 Jbeta primers and 60 Vbeta primers were used for the PCR. Methods used by the authors: A later analysis counted 65 million to 90 million unique TCR beta chains, around 10 million shared. TCRdb's copy holds only in-frame clones and misses some; the assay was immunoSEQ multiplex PCR. Clonal size and the V and J genes are those of that table, whereas D and trimming came from the DNA. Its clone listing holds under 100,000 clones. Trimming cost V 4 bases and J 0 bases, with 10 bases left between them. CDR3 size: 14 residues. CDR1 is SGDLS and CDR2 is YYNGEE in the germline V gene. The sample comprised PBMCs. This clonotype was obtained from a woman aged 25 to 39 in good health and CMV-seronegative. This chain connects TRBV9 to TRBJ1-2, with D tentatively TRBD1 (6 bases). The CDR3: CASSPGAPNYGYTF. Here the CDR3 DNA reads TGTGCCAGCAGCCCAGGGGCTCCTAACTATGGCTACACCTTC. Together with reference TRBV9 and TRBJ1-2, the CDR3 gives the full variable domain: DSGVTQTPKHLITATGQRVTLRCSPRSGDLSVYWYQQSLDQGLQFLIQYYNGEERAKGNILERFSAQQFPDLHSELNLSSLELGDSALYFCASSPGAPNYGYTFGSGTRLTVV.